This T cell receptor (beta chain) was captured by sequencing in a study of radiation and T cells in renal cell carcinoma. Study-wide points: Top tumor clonotypes rose in blood 2 weeks post-radiation, then contracted.

Trimming left V 5 bases short and J 3 bases short, with 15 bases between. The CDR3 has 16 amino acids. Time point defined: blood 4 weeks post-SBRT, at nephrectomy. The treatment denotes: 15 Gy SBRT to primary tumor, nephrectomy 4 weeks later. Nephrectomy followed 15 Gy stereotactic body radiation by 4 weeks. Radiation-treated patients gave blood at baseline, week 2 and week 4. This renal cell carcinoma was of the clear cell type. Repertoires were generated with immunoSEQ multiplex PCR, while TCRdb's copy carries only in-frame clones and drops some. The profile shows around 78,000 clones, 89% of them singletons. Notes on this clone: Its antigen is currently unknown.

The sample here was blood, taken from a patient whose treatment included radiotherapy and nephrectomy. This sequence joins TRBV5-3 and TRBJ1-6, with D maybe TRBD1 (5 bases). TRBV5-3 belongs to the ORF category, with a function that is uncertain. The clonotype comes from a woman in her seventies with renal cell carcinoma. CDR3 region: CARSQIIRDYNSPLHF. As DNA, the CDR3 is TGTGCCAGAAGTCAGATCATCAGGGACTATAATTCACCCCTCCACTTT.